A single sample is the source of the 7 T cell receptor beta chains below, sequenced in a study of shared clonotypes between healthy human individuals. Naive-designated CD8 cells lacked CD45RO, were positively enriched for CCR7, and omitted terminally differentiated effector memory CD45RA+ cells. Sequencing used immunoSEQ multiplex PCR; TCRdb keeps in-frame clones, though not all of them. The table shows 1.5 million to 2.5 million clones, with about 95% occurring only once. Material: naive CD8+ T cells sorted from blood. The receptors stem from a man younger than 35 in good health.

The chain couples TRBV5-8 to TRBJ2-1; no clear D gene. Germline CDR1 is SGHTS and CDR2 is YDEGEE. This CDR3 comprises 15 residues. V shed 2 bases and J shed 5 bases, with 14 bases lying between them. The CDR3 DNA is TGTGCCAGCAGCTTTTCCCTCGGAGCCAACAATGAGCAGTTCTTC. Protein: CASSFSLGANNEQFF.

The V gene is TRBV6-5, the J gene TRBJ1-1; D unclear. The CDR3 totals 16 residues. CDR1 and CDR2 (germline): MNHEY, SVGAGI. Trimming took 3 bases from V and 3 from J, leaving 17 bases between them. The CDR3 sequence is CASSYSVGELDTEAFF. The CDR3 nucleotides read TGTGCCAGCAGTTATAGCGTAGGTGAGTTAGACACTGAAGCTTTCTTT.

Written as DNA, the CDR3 is TGTGCCAGCAGTTCCTGGGGGGGGAACACTGAAGCTTTCTTT. Translating gives CASSSWGGNTEAFF. J is TRBJ1-1 and V is TRBV27; D might be TRBD1 (5 bases). The CDR3 is 14 residues long. V lost 4 bases and J 1 base, leaving 10 bases between the germline ends. Germline assignment: CDR1 MNHEY and CDR2 SMNVEV (reference sequence).

The chain carries TRBV7-9 and TRBJ1-1; weak D call: TRBD1 (6 bases). V was trimmed by 1 base and J by 2 bases, leaving 8 bases between them. Germline values: CDR1 SEHNR, CDR2 FQNEAQ (reference sequence). The CDR3 is made up of 14 amino acids. CDR3 in amino acids: CASSLVRGNTEAFF. The CDR3 DNA sequence: TGTGCCAGCAGCTTAGTCAGGGGAAACACTGAAGCTTTCTTT.

A remark on this clone: Since a far larger clone is one base different, this is likely a read error. Other DNA variants within this sample encode the same CDR3. The chain has TRBV11-2 and TRBJ2-7; D remains ambiguous. Germline values: CDR1 SGHAT, CDR2 FQNNGV. This CDR3 spans 11 amino acids. V lost 1 base, J lost 6 bases, and 4 bases lay in between. CDR3 amino acids: CASSLAGEQYF. In DNA form, the CDR3 reads TGTGCCAGCAGCTTAGCGGGCGAGCAGTACTTC.

This sequence joins TRBV7-6 and TRBJ2-3; the D is unclear. This CDR3 spans 14 amino acids. Trimming cost V 1 base and J 2 bases, with 7 bases left between them. The germline V gene has CDR1 SGHVS and CDR2 FNYEAQ. The chain's CDR3 is CASSLDTVTDTQYF. The DNA for the CDR3 is TGTGCCAGCAGCTTAGATACGGTCACAGATACGCAGTATTTT.

The chain uses TRBV7-6 and TRBJ2-7; D may be TRBD1 or TRBD2 (5 bases each). There are 15 residues in the CDR3. Germline CDR1 SGHVS, CDR2 FNYEAQ. Trimming removed 0 bases from V and 5 bases from J, with 14 bases in between. The CDR3 bases are TGTGCCAGCAGCTTAGCGAGAGGGACCAAGGACGAGCAGTACTTC. It specifies CASSLARGTKDEQYF.